A selection of T cell receptor beta chains follows, all from one sample in a study of radiation and T cells in renal cell carcinoma. Here immunoSEQ multiplex PCR was the method, and the copy in TCRdb shows in-frame clones only, minus some. The sample includes under 100,000 clones, 75% to 85% seen only once; the top ten take 6.5% to 8%. The sequenced sample was blood, obtained from a patient whose treatment included radiotherapy and nephrectomy. The receptors shown here come from a man between 60 and 75 years old with renal cell carcinoma. Both conserved end residues are part of each CDR3. Each record gives: clone size, V gene, D gene, J gene, CDR3 DNA, CDR3 protein. A D gene is named only where the DNA matches it firmly. Size values are once, few and many counts, or a class for expanded clones, and some rows have none.

NA	TRBV19	NA	TRBJ2-3	TGTGCCAGTAGTATAGCTAGATTAGATACGCAGTATTTT	CASSIARLDTQYF
NA	TRBV6-5	TRBD1	TRBJ2-7	TGTGCCAGCAGCTACCCGGGACAGAGCTACGAGCAGTACTTC	CASSYPGQSYEQYF
NA	TRBV18	NA	TRBJ1-2	TGTGCCAGCGCCATCCAGCCTAACTATGGCTACACCTTC	CASAIQPNYGYTF
NA	TRBV4-3	NA	TRBJ2-2	TGCGCCAGCAGCCAAGCTAGCACCCTCAACACCGGGGAGCTGTTTTTT	CASSQASTLNTGELFF
NA	TRBV7-2	NA	TRBJ1-1	TGTGCCAGCAGCTTAAACCCGGGACCCGCGATAGAAGCTTTCTTT	CASSLNPGPAIEAFF
NA	TRBV19	NA	TRBJ1-1	TGTGCCAGCATGGGGGTTCAGGGGCTGAACACTGAAGCTTTCTTT	CASMGVQGLNTEAFF
NA	TRBV28	NA	TRBJ1-2	TGTGCCAGCACCTCCCTTTCCGACAGTTTCATCTATGGCTACACCTTC	CASTSLSDSFIYGYTF
NA	TRBV7-2	TRBD2	TRBJ2-7	TGTGCCAGCAGCTTGGCGGGAGGGCGCACCTACGAGCAGTACTTC	CASSLAGGRTYEQYF
NA	TRBV19	NA	TRBJ1-5	TGTGCCAGTAGTGATCTGACGGGGAGCAGCAATCAGCCCCAGCATTTT	CASSDLTGSSNQPQHF
NA	TRBV15	NA	TRBJ2-7	TGTGCCACCAGCAGAGGTCAGGCGTCCTACGAGCAGTACTTC	CATSRGQASYEQYF
NA	TRBV6-4	TRBD1	TRBJ2-7	TGTGCCAGCAGTGAGGACAGGGGTTACGAGCAGTACTTC	CASSEDRGYEQYF
NA	TRBV7-8	NA	TRBJ1-1	TGTGCCAGCAGCAATGGGAGAGTTACTGAAGCTTTCTTT	CASSNGRVTEAFF
NA	TRBV5-1	TRBD1	TRBJ2-5	TGCGCCAGCAGCTCTCGGACAGGGGTCACGGAGACCCAGTACTTC	CASSSRTGVTETQYF
few	TRBV28	NA	TRBJ2-4	TGTGCCAGCAGTTTGTATTCGGCGGGACTAGCCAAAAACATTCAGTACTTC	CASSLYSAGLAKNIQYF
NA	TRBV28	NA	TRBJ2-5	TGTGCCAGCAGTTTAATCGGGTCACAAGAGACCCAGTACTTC	CASSLIGSQETQYF